This is a list of T cell receptor beta chains from one sample in a study of spatial heterogeneity in lung cancer. TCRdb re-called the 5' RACE reads through MiXCR, storing one row per CDR3 protein. Seen here are some 10,000 distinct CDR3 sequences, over 4.5% observed once, and the top ten hold around 12%. Sequenced here: lung tumor tissue, sampled at surgery. All receptors derive from a male donor with early-stage non-small cell lung cancer. Each CDR3 is given with its conserved first and last residue. D genes are given only for firm matches. Size tells how often a clone was seen (once, few, many) or the class of an expanded clone, and some rows leave it out.

size: many
V: TRBV24-1
D: TRBD2
J: TRBJ2-2
DNA: TGTGCCACAAGAGCCGGGACTAGATCCACCGGGGAGCTGTTCTTT
CDR3: CATRAGTRSTGELFF

size: many
V: TRBV12-3/TRBV12-4
D: TRBD1
J: TRBJ2-5
DNA: TGTGCCAGCAGTTTCGAGACAGGGGCCCAAGAGACCCAGTACTTC
CDR3: CASSFETGAQETQYF

size: many
V: TRBV20-1
D: TRBD2
J: TRBJ2-1
DNA: TGCAGTGCTAGAGGTAGCGGGGGGCTGATGAATGAGCAGTTCTTC
CDR3: CSARGSGGLMNEQFF

size: many
V: TRBV6-6
D: .
J: TRBJ1-5
DNA: TGTGCCAGCAGTTACGACCGTAAGGGACAGCCCCAGCATTTT
CDR3: CASSYDRKGQPQHF

size: .
V: TRBV21-1
D: .
J: TRBJ2-5
DNA: TGTGCCAGTCAGGATCCACGACGACTAGCGGGGGACCAAGAGACCCAGTACTTC
CDR3: CASQDPRRLAGDQETQYF

size: medium-sized
V: TRBV12-3/TRBV12-4
D: .
J: TRBJ2-7
DNA: TGTGCCAGCAGTTTAGGAGATAGCAGGGCCTACGAGCAGTACTTC
CDR3: CASSLGDSRAYEQYF

size: .
V: TRBV4-1
D: TRBD1
J: TRBJ2-1
DNA: TGCGCCAGCAGCCAAGAGGGACAGGGGGTCGCTGAGCAGTTCTTC
CDR3: CASSQEGQGVAEQFF

size: few
V: TRBV9
D: TRBD2
J: TRBJ2-1
DNA: TGTGCCAGCAGCCCGGGAGCGGGGGGGGCCAATGAGCAGTTCTTC
CDR3: CASSPGAGGANEQFF

size: many
V: TRBV5-5
D: .
J: TRBJ1-2
DNA: TGTGCCAGCAGCTTGGTGGTCGACAACCTTAACTATGGCTACACCTTC
CDR3: CASSLVVDNLNYGYTF

size: few
V: TRBV13
D: .
J: TRBJ1-6
DNA: TGTGCCAGCAGCTTTGGACGTCGATATGATTCACCCCTCCACTTT
CDR3: CASSFGRRYDSPLHF

size: .
V: TRBV5-5
D: .
J: TRBJ2-7
DNA: TGTGCCAGCAGCTTGCCGGCCCACGCGGAGTACTTC
CDR3: CASSLPAHAEYF

size: few
V: TRBV4-1
D: .
J: TRBJ2-3
DNA: TGCGCCAGCAGCCAACGACAGGTGCTATCAGATACGCAGTATTTT
CDR3: CASSQRQVLSDTQYF

size: medium-sized
V: TRBV20-1
D: TRBD1
J: TRBJ1-2
DNA: TGCAGTGCCGAAGGGGCAGGGGGCGTCTATGGCTACACCTTC
CDR3: CSAEGAGGVYGYTF

size: many
V: TRBV19
D: TRBD1
J: TRBJ1-5
DNA: TGTGCCAGTAGTCGACAGGGGGGTCAGCCCCAGCATTTT
CDR3: CASSRQGGQPQHF

size: .
V: TRBV20-1
D: .
J: TRBJ1-4
DNA: TGCAGTGCTAGATCTCCCTTGGCGGCCAAACTGTTTTTT
CDR3: CSARSPLAAKLFF

size: many
V: TRBV10-3
D: TRBD2
J: TRBJ2-7
DNA: TGTGCCACCGGGACTAGCGGGAACCCCTCCTACGAGCAGTACTTC
CDR3: CATGTSGNPSYEQYF

size: medium-sized
V: TRBV28
D: .
J: TRBJ2-7
DNA: TGTGCCACTAGGACCTCACCACACGAGCAGTACTTC
CDR3: CATRTSPHEQYF

size: .
V: TRBV7-9
D: .
J: TRBJ2-5
DNA: TGTGCCAGCAGCTTAGACGGGGCTCGACAAGAGACCCAGTACTTC
CDR3: CASSLDGARQETQYF

size: few
V: TRBV28
D: .
J: TRBJ2-7
DNA: TGTGCCAGCAGTCCGGGGACGTTTTCCTACGAGCAGTACTTC
CDR3: CASSPGTFSYEQYF

size: many
V: TRBV27
D: TRBD2
J: TRBJ2-7
DNA: TGTGCCAGCAGTTTAATAACTAGCGGGAGAGGCGAGCAGTACTTC
CDR3: CASSLITSGRGEQYF

size: many
V: TRBV7-2
D: .
J: TRBJ2-2
DNA: TGTGCCAGCAGCTTATCTGGGGACTACACCGGGGAGCTGTTTTTT
CDR3: CASSLSGDYTGELFF

size: many
V: TRBV7-9
D: TRBD1
J: TRBJ2-3
DNA: TGTGCCAGCAGCCCCCAGGGGGCTACGCAGTATTTT
CDR3: CASSPQGATQYF

size: few
V: TRBV7-8
D: .
J: TRBJ1-1
DNA: TGTGCCAGCAGCTTAGTTGTTCTGGGATCCACTGAAGCTTTCTTT
CDR3: CASSLVVLGSTEAFF

size: .
V: TRBV6-2/TRBV6-3
D: TRBD1
J: TRBJ2-7
DNA: TGTGCCAGCGCAATTGGACAGGGGGCGGCCGAGCAGTACTTC
CDR3: CASAIGQGAAEQYF

size: many
V: TRBV7-9
D: .
J: TRBJ2-1
DNA: TGTGCCAGCAGCTTGGACTGGAACAATGAGCAGTTCTTC
CDR3: CASSLDWNNEQFF

size: many
V: TRBV19
D: .
J: TRBJ2-5
DNA: TGTGCCAGTAGGGGTATGACCGGCGACCAAGAGACCCAGTACTTC
CDR3: CASRGMTGDQETQYF

size: many
V: TRBV7-2
D: .
J: TRBJ2-3
DNA: TGTGCCAGCACAATCACAGATACGCAGTATTTT
CDR3: CASTITDTQYF

size: medium-sized
V: TRBV4-1
D: .
J: TRBJ1-6
DNA: TGCGCCAGCAGCCAAGGCCTGCCCCATAATTCACCCCTCCACTTT
CDR3: CASSQGLPHNSPLHF